This T cell receptor beta chain stems from a study of T cells in Graves' hyperthyroidism and ophthalmopathy. The sample holds many counts of this clonotype. Its antigen is unidentified. Amplified TCR beta CDR3 regions derived from RNA transcripts. First-round RT-PCR of the TCR CDR3 relied on the HTBI primer set. From the multiplex PCR reads, TCRdb called clonotypes with MiXCR, one entry per CDR3 protein. The repertoire holds around 620,000 distinct CDR3 sequences, with roughly 16% as singletons. Study conclusions and caveats: Most expanded thyroid clonotypes above 0.001 recurred in blood.

Hyperthyroidism, newly diagnosed and lasting under 2 months, affected patients aged 18 to 65. The CDR3 covers 14 residues. Between the trimmed V and J ends, which lost 0 bases and 7 bases, there was a span of 10 bases. Looked up from germline, CDR1 is LNHNV and CDR2 is YYDKDF (reference sequence). The sample consisted of blood. The clonotype comes from a young woman with Graves' hyperthyroidism. The V call is TRBV15, the J call TRBJ1-5; perhaps TRBD1 as D (5 bases). The CDR3 nucleotides are TGTGCCACCAGCAGAGACAGGGTTAGGCAGCCCCAGCATTTT. Protein product: CATSRDRVRQPQHF.